The 30 T cell receptor beta chains reported below all come from one sample, sequenced in a study of immune heterogeneity within non-small cell lung tumors. With approximately 600 ng used per sample, the template was genomic DNA from bulk tumor. Primary tumors were biopsied several times each, far apart, intraoperatively. Samples came from untreated patients having curative surgery for newly diagnosed non-small cell lung cancer. Multiplex PCR with 32 V and 13 J primers amplified TCR beta CDR3. TCRdb analysed the multiplex PCR reads with MiXCR anew, one entry per CDR3 protein. The table shows 20,000 to 25,000 distinct CDR3 sequences, with 25% to 35% occurring only once. Sequencing was done on a sample of lung tumor tissue. The receptors here all came from a man aged 40-49 years with non-small cell lung cancer.

This clonotype was observed a few times. The rearrangement links TRBV28 to TRBJ1-1, with TRBD1 as a possible D gene (6 bases). V was pared by 5 bases and J by 0 bases, with 10 bases between. Looked up from germline, CDR1 is MDHEN and CDR2 is SYDVKM. The CDR3 extends over 14 amino acids. The CDR3 loop reads CASSLTGLNTEAFF. In nucleotides, the CDR3 is TGTGCCAGCAGTCTAACAGGGCTGAACACTGAAGCTTTCTTT.

About this clonotype: This may be a read error: a much more frequent sequence differs by one nucleotide. A read error is likely, as this CDR3 ends without the conserved phenylalanine or tryptophan. This chain uses TRBV30 with TRBJ1-1, with a tentative D call TRBD1 (6 bases). Germline V gene data show CDR1 as GTSNPN and CDR2 as SVGIG (reference sequence). This CDR3 has 14 amino acids. The V gene lost 5 bases and the J gene lost 1 base, with 14 bases spanning the gap. CDR3 sequence (DNA): TGTGCCTGGCTAGGCGGCAGGGGGAACACTGAAGCTTTCTCT. Amino acids: CAWLGGRGNTEAFS.

The chain carries TRBV10-2 and TRBJ2-7; D uncertain. The CDR3 spans 11 residues. Per the germline V gene, CDR1 is WSHSY and CDR2 is SAAADI. V dropped 7 bases and J dropped 5 bases, with 9 bases sitting between them. DNA for the CDR3: TGCGCCAGCACCGGGCGGCACGAGCAGTACTTC. Residues: CASTGRHEQYF.

The chain employs TRBV20-1 and TRBJ2-5; D is unclear. The CDR3 runs 13 residues. V was shortened by 3 bases and J by 1 base, with 9 bases between the two germline ends. Per germline, CDR1 DFQATT and CDR2 SNEGSKA (reference sequence). The CDR3 is CSARLKTQETQYF. The CDR3 DNA is TGCAGTGCTAGGCTAAAAACCCAAGAGACCCAGTACTTC.

On this clonotype: A read error may be the cause here, since a much bigger clone is one base away. The V and J genes are TRBV7-3 and TRBJ2-7; 8 bases are a match to TRBD1. This CDR3 comprises 14 residues. After removal of 1 base from V and 2 bases from J, the junction contained 1 base not matched to a gene. The V gene's germline CDR1 is SGHTA and CDR2 FQGTGA. The CDR3 loop reads CASSLRDRTYEQYF. The CDR3 DNA sequence: TGTGCCAGCAGCTTAAGGGACAGGACCTACGAGCAGTACTTC.

This clonotype was picked up many times. The gene calls are TRBV9 and TRBJ2-7, with D unclear. The CDR3 loop spans 14 amino acids. V was trimmed by 3 bases and J by 3 bases, leaving 13 bases between them. Germline V gene data show CDR1 as SGDLS and CDR2 as YYNGEE. CDR3 region: CASSADAGFYEQYF. CDR3 nucleotide sequence: TGTGCCAGCAGCGCGGATGCAGGCTTCTACGAGCAGTACTTC.

This clonotype was recorded a few times. The gene calls are TRBV3-1 and TRBJ1-6; D gene ambiguous. The CDR3 has 16 amino acids. Germline values: CDR1 LGHDT, CDR2 YNNKEL (reference sequence). Trimming removed 5 bases from V and 7 bases from J, with 18 bases in between. The CDR3 loop is CASSSSSGDNNSPLHF. CDR3 sequence (DNA): TGTGCCAGCAGCTCGAGCTCCGGGGATAACAATTCACCCCTCCACTTT.

This clonotype has ten or more counts. The chain carries TRBV5-1 and TRBJ1-3, with 7 bases identical to TRBD1. V dropped 4 bases and J dropped 2; count of bases not matched to a gene: 9. The CDR3 covers 16 residues. Looked up from germline, CDR1 is SGHRS and CDR2 is YFSETQ. CDR3 DNA: TGCGCCAGCAGCCTAAGACAGGGCCCCGCTGGAAACACCATATATTTT. As protein: CASSLRQGPAGNTIYF. Full variable domain (missing parts from reference TRBV5-1 and TRBJ1-3): KAGVTQTPRYLIKTRGQQVTLSCSPISGHRSVSWYQQTPGQGLQFLFEYFSETQRNKGNFPGRFSGRQFSNSRSEMNVSTLELGDSALYLCASSLRQGPAGNTIYFGEGSWLTVV.

Comments on this clonotype: Just one base apart from a much larger clone, this may be a read error. This sequence joins TRBV4-3 and TRBJ2-7; 10 bases are a match to TRBD2. Germline V gene lookup returns CDR1 LGHNA and CDR2 YSLEER. The CDR3 contains 15 residues. Unmatched junction bases numbered 6, after V lost 5 bases and J lost 2 bases. CDR3 nucleotides: TGCGCCAGCAGCAAACTAGCGGGACATGCCTACGAGCAGTACTTC. It translates to CASSKLAGHAYEQYF.

This clonotype was counted only a few times. The V and J genes are TRBV30 and TRBJ1-2; 8 bases are shared with TRBD1. The CDR3 is made up of 14 amino acids. From germline, CDR1 is GTSNPN and CDR2 SVGIG (reference sequence). Trimming at V came to 6 bases and at J to 8 bases, leaving 14 bases not matched to a gene. The CDR3 spells CACPPSQGAWGYTF. The CDR3, as DNA: TGTGCCTGTCCACCTTCTCAGGGGGCCTGGGGCTACACCTTC.

The chain joins TRBV7-3 to TRBJ2-6; 9 positions match TRBD1. Per germline, CDR1 SGHTA and CDR2 FQGTGA. The junction had 3 bases not matched to a gene; V was cut back by 4 bases and J by 2 bases. There are 16 residues in the CDR3. CDR3 sequence: CASSSGQGTGANVLTF. The CDR3 DNA sequence: TGTGCCAGCAGCTCGGGACAGGGTACTGGGGCCAACGTCCTGACTTTC.

The rearrangement joins TRBV4-1 to TRBJ2-3; 9 positions agree with TRBD2. There are 18 residues in the CDR3. The germline gives CDR1 MGHRA, CDR2 YSYEKL. Trimming took 2 bases from V and 4 from J; bases not matched to a gene: 13. CDR3 sequence: CASSQYGPLAGAPDTQYF. The CDR3 nucleotides read TGCGCCAGCAGCCAATATGGGCCCTTAGCGGGAGCCCCAGATACGCAGTATTTT.

The gene calls are TRBV7-2 and TRBJ2-1, with TRBD2 matching over 10 bases. The CDR3 sequence is 13 residues long. Trimming took 3 bases from V and 10 from J; bases not matched to a gene: 3. CDR1 is SGHTA and CDR2 is FQGNSA in the germline V gene. CDR3 coding DNA: TGTGCCAGCAGCTTTAGCGGGAGGACCGAGCAGTTCTTC. Its translation: CASSFSGRTEQFF.

This clonotype was seen a few times. This chain uses TRBV6-2 or TRBV6-3 with TRBJ1-1; D ambiguous. Germline V gene lookup returns CDR1 MNHEY and CDR2 SVGEGT. The CDR3 spans 12 residues. With 7 bases removed from V and 2 bases from J, the gap between germline ends came to 8 bases. DNA for the CDR3: TGTGCCAGCAACGACGGCAACACTGAAGCTTTCTTT. Translation gives CASNDGNTEAFF.

By sample share, this clonotype is medium-sized. This chain links TRBV10-1 with TRBJ1-2; D ambiguous. CDR1 WNHNN and CDR2 SYGVQD come from the germline V gene (reference sequence). Trimming pared 0 bases from V and 4 bases from J, leaving 15 bases between. CDR3 length: 16 amino acids. CDR3 amino acids: CASSESGHPQVYGYTF. The CDR3 coding sequence is TGCGCCAGCAGTGAGTCGGGCCACCCGCAGGTCTATGGCTACACCTTC.

For this clonotype: With a much larger clone just one base away, this may be a read error. The chain combines TRBV18 with TRBJ2-7, with D hard to call. The CDR3 runs 14 residues. In germline, CDR1 is KGHSH, CDR2 LQKENI. CDR3 nucleotide sequence: TGTTCCAGCTCACCACAGACCGGGTCCTACGAGCAGTACTTC. It codes for CSSSPQTGSYEQYF.

Judged by abundance, this clonotype is medium-sized. This chain joins TRBV5-1 and TRBJ1-1; no firm D call. The CDR3 sequence is 14 residues long. From germline, CDR1 is SGHRS and CDR2 YFSETQ. V lost 0 bases and J lost 1, with 7 bases in between. The CDR3, as DNA: TGCGCCAGCAGCTTGGAACGGACGAACACTGAAGCTTTCTTT. Amino acid sequence: CASSLERTNTEAFF.

There are many counts of this clonotype. This chain links TRBV19 with TRBJ2-1; D uncertain. Germline CDR1 reads LNHDA; CDR2 reads SQIVND (reference sequence). This CDR3 contains 13 residues. Deletions cut 5 bases from V and 0 bases from J, with 5 bases between. Here the CDR3 DNA reads TGTGCCAGTAGTTGGAGCTCCTACAATGAGCAGTTCTTC. Protein product: CASSWSSYNEQFF.

By sample fraction, this clonotype is medium-sized (0.01 to 0.1%). The chain joins TRBV3-1 to TRBJ2-7; weak D call: TRBD1 (5 bases). The V and J ends lost 4 bases and 2 bases respectively, with 15 bases between them. Germline V gives CDR1 LGHDT, CDR2 YNNKEL (reference sequence). The CDR3 length is 15 residues. Here the CDR3 reads CASSLKQVPTYEQYF. The CDR3 nucleotides are TGTGCCAGCAGCCTTAAACAGGTCCCTACCTACGAGCAGTACTTC.

This rearrangement joins TRBV4-1 to TRBJ1-6; 8 nucleotides align to TRBD1. The CDR3 is 17 amino acids. CDR1 is MGHRA and CDR2 is YSYEKL in the germline V gene. Trimming at V came to 4 bases and at J to 5 bases, leaving 10 bases not matched to a gene. The CDR3 DNA reads as TGCGCCAGCAGCCCGCCCGGACAGGGAGGAGATAATTCACCCCTCCACTTT. As protein: CASSPPGQGGDNSPLHF.

This chain joins TRBV10-3 and TRBJ1-6; perhaps TRBD1 as D (6 bases). V dropped 5 bases and J dropped 2 bases, with 22 bases sitting between them. The CDR3 has 19 residues. Germline V gene lookup returns CDR1 ENHRY and CDR2 SYGVKD. CDR3 sequence: CAISKRLMDGQTYNSPLHF. The CDR3 DNA sequence: TGTGCCATCAGTAAACGTTTGATGGACGGACAGACCTATAATTCACCCCTCCACTTT.

By share, this clonotype ranks as medium-sized (0.01 to 0.1%). The CDR3 is CASSTGTGVTYEQYF. The CDR3 nucleotides are TGTGCCAGCAGTACCGGGACAGGGGTTACCTACGAGCAGTACTTC. This chain uses TRBV7-2 with TRBJ2-7; 10 bases align to TRBD1. V lost 6 bases and J lost 2; bases outside the gene matches: 7. The length of the CDR3 is 15 residues. Germline lookup yields CDR1 SGHTA and CDR2 FQGNSA.

This clonotype is medium-sized. The CDR3 reads CATSESGGRSYNEQFF. DNA for the CDR3: TGTGCCACCAGCGAGAGCGGGGGTCGGTCCTACAATGAGCAGTTCTTC. This chain links TRBV24-1 with TRBJ2-1; the match to TRBD2 covers 8 bases. The CDR3 totals 16 residues. V dropped 7 bases and J dropped 1; count of bases not matched to a gene: 8. CDR1 is KGHDR, CDR2 SFDVKD, per germline.

This chain joins TRBV7-2 and TRBJ1-1; tentatively, D is TRBD1 (5 bases). This CDR3 has 15 amino acids. Germline CDR1 reads SGHTA; CDR2 reads FQGNSA. Trimming pared 0 bases from V and 1 base from J, leaving 9 bases between. The CDR3 sequence is CASSLAVRANTEAFF. For the CDR3, the DNA is TGTGCCAGCAGCTTAGCGGTCAGGGCGAACACTGAAGCTTTCTTT.

The chain has TRBV25-1 and TRBJ2-1; TRBD2 is a possible D gene (5 bases). The CDR3 loop spans 15 amino acids. CDR1 is MGHDK and CDR2 is SYGVNS in the germline V gene. The germline V and J ends were trimmed by 2 bases and 0 bases, with 8 bases remaining between them. CDR3 sequence reads: CASSEQGSSYNEQFF. The CDR3 coding sequence is TGTGCCAGCAGTGAACAAGGGAGCTCCTACAATGAGCAGTTCTTC.

This chain joins TRBV29-1 and TRBJ2-1; 13 bases fit TRBD2. CDR3 length: 15 residues. Germline V gives CDR1 SQVTM, CDR2 ANQGSEA. Unmatched junction bases numbered 6, after V lost 1 base and J lost 9 bases. CDR3 in DNA: TGCAGCGTTGAAGGTTGGACTAGCGGGAGAGGTGAGCAGTTCTTC. Its protein product is CSVEGWTSGRGEQFF.

This clonotype was counted a few times. The chain couples TRBV6-4 to TRBJ2-5; D uncertain. Trimming left V 0 bases short and J 3 bases short, with 8 bases between. CDR1 MRHNA and CDR2 SNTAGT come from the germline V gene. The CDR3 totals 14 residues. The CDR3: CASSDSSREETQYF. The CDR3, as DNA: TGTGCCAGCAGTGACTCGAGTCGGGAAGAGACCCAGTACTTC.

The sample holds one count of this clonotype. The rearrangement joins TRBV10-1 to TRBJ2-5; no clear D gene. Germline CDR1 is WNHNN and CDR2 is SYGVQD (reference sequence). The CDR3 runs 14 residues. Trimming stripped 3 bases from V and 1 base from J, with 9 bases between. The CDR3 region is CASSDPASQETQYF. In nucleotides, the CDR3 is TGCGCCAGCAGTGATCCGGCGTCCCAAGAGACCCAGTACTTC.

This clonotype is a singleton in its sample. In this CDR3 the conserved last residue, phenylalanine or tryptophan, is missing, so a read error is likely. The gene calls are TRBV5-1 and TRBJ2-4; 10 bases align to TRBD2. V trimming: 3 bases; J trimming: 8 bases; junction bases outside the gene matches: 8. The CDR3 has 15 amino acids. Per the germline V gene, CDR1 is SGHRS and CDR2 is YFSETQ. This chain's CDR3 is CASSSIAGGGDIQYL. DNA for the CDR3: TGCGCCAGCAGCTCAATAGCGGGAGGAGGTGACATTCAGTACCTC.

J is TRBJ1-3 and V is TRBV20-1, with 7 bases matching TRBD1. Germline V gene sequence: CDR1 DFQATT, CDR2 SNEGSKA (reference sequence). Trimming took 0 bases from V and 0 from J; bases not matched to a gene: 8. This CDR3 contains 17 residues. The CDR3 region is CSARDKGAGYSGNTIYF. In nucleotides, the CDR3 is TGCAGTGCTAGAGATAAGGGGGCAGGCTACTCTGGAAACACCATATATTTT.